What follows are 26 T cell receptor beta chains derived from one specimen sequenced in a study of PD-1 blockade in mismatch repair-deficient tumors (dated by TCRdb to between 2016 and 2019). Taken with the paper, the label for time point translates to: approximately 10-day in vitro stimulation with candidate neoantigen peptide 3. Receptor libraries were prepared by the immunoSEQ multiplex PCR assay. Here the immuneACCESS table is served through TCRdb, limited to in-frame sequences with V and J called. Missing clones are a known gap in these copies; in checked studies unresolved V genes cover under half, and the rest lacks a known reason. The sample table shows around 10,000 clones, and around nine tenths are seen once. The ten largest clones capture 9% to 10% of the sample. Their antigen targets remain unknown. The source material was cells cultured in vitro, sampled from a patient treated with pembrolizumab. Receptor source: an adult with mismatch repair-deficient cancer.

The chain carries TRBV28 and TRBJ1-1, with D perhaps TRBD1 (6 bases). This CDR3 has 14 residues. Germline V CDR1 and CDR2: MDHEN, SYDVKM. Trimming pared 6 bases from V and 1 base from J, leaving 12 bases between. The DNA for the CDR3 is TGTGCCAGCAGACCCCCGACAGGGAACACTGAAGCTTTCTTT. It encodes CASRPPTGNTEAFF.

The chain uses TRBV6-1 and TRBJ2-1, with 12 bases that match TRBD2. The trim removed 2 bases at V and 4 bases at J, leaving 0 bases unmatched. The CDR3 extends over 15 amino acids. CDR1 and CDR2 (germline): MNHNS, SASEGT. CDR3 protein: CASSELAGGYNEQFF. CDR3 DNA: TGTGCCAGCAGTGAACTAGCGGGAGGGTACAATGAGCAGTTCTTC.

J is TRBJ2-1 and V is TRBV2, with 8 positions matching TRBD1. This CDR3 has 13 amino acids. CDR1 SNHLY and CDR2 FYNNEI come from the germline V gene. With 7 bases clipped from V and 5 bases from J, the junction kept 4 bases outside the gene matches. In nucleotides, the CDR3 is TGTGCCAGCACTCCGGACAGGGACAATGAGCAGTTCTTC. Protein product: CASTPDRDNEQFF.

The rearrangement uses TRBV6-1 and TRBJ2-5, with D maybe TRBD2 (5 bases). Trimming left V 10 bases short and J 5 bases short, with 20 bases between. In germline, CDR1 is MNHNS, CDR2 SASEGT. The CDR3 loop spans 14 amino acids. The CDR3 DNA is TGTGCCATCCTCAGGATGAGGGAGCGGGAGACCCAGTACTTC. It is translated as CAILRMRERETQYF.

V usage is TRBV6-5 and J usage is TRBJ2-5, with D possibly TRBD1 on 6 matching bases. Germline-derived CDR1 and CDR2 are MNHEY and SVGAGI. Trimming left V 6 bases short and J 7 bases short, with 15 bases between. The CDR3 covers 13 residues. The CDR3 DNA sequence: TGTGCCAGCAGCCGGGACATCCGGGGGACCCAGTACTTC. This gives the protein CASSRDIRGTQYF.

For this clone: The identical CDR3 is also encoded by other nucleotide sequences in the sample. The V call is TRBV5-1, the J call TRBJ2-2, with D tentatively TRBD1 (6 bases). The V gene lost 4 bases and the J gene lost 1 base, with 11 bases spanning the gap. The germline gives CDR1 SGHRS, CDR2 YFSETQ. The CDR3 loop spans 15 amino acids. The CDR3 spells CASSPWGQNTGELFF. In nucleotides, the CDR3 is TGCGCCAGCAGCCCTTGGGGACAGAACACCGGGGAGCTGTTTTTT. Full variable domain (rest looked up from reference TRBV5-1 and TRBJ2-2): KAGVTQTPRYLIKTRGQQVTLSCSPISGHRSVSWYQQTPGQGLQFLFEYFSETQRNKGNFPGRFSGRQFSNSRSEMNVSTLELGDSALYLCASSPWGQNTGELFFGEGSRLTVL.

This chain's CDR3 is CASSLWTSGNTGELFF. As DNA, the CDR3 is TGTGCCAGCAGCTTATGGACTAGCGGAAACACCGGGGAGCTGTTTTTT. The chain uses TRBV11-3 and TRBJ2-2, with 10 nucleotides matching TRBD2. The CDR3 totals 16 residues. The ends lost 2 bases at V and 2 bases at J; junction bases unmatched: 2. Germline V gene data show CDR1 as SGHNT and CDR2 as YENEEA. The full variable domain, rest sourced from reference TRBV11-3 and TRBJ2-2, is EAGVVQSPRYKIIEKKQPVAFWCNPISGHNTLYWYLQNLGQGPELLIRYENEEAVDDSQLPKDRFSAERLKGVDSTLKIQPAELGDSAVYLCASSLWTSGNTGELFFGEGSRLTVL.

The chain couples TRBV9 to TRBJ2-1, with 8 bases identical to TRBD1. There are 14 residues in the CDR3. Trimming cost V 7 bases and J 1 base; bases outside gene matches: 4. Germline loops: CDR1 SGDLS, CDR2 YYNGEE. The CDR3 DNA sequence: TGTGCCAGCGGACAGGGCATATCCTACAATGAGCAGTTCTTC. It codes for CASGQGISYNEQFF.

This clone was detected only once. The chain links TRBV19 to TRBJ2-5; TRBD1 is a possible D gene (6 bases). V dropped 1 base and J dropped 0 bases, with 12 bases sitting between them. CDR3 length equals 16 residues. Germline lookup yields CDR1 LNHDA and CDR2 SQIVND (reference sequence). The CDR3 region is CASSIVIQGYQETQYF. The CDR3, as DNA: TGTGCCAGTAGTATAGTCATCCAGGGGTACCAAGAGACCCAGTACTTC. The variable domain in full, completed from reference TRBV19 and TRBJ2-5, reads DGGITQSPKYLFRKEGQNVTLSCEQNLNHDAMYWYRQDPGQGLRLIYYSQIVNDFQKGDIAEGYSVSREKKESFPLTVTSAQKNPTAFYLCASSIVIQGYQETQYFGPGTRLLVL.

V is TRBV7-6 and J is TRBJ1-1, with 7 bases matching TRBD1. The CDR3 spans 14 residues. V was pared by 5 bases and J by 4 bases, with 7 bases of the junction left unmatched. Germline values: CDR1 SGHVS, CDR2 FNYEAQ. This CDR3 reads CASSPQTGPTEAFF. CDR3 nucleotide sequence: TGTGCCAGCAGCCCCCAGACAGGGCCCACTGAAGCTTTCTTT.

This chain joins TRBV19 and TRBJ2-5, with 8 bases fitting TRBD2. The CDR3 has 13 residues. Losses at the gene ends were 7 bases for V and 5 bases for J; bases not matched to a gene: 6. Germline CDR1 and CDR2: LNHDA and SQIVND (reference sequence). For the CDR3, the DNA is TGTGCCAGTAATCGAGCGGGGGCGGAGACCCAGTACTTC. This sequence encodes CASNRAGAETQYF. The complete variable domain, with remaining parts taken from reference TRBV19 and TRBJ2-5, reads DGGITQSPKYLFRKEGQNVTLSCEQNLNHDAMYWYRQDPGQGLRLIYYSQIVNDFQKGDIAEGYSVSREKKESFPLTVTSAQKNPTAFYLCASNRAGAETQYFGPGTRLLVL.

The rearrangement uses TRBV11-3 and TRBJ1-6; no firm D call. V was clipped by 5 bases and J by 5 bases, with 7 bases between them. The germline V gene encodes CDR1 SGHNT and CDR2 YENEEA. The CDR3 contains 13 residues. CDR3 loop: CASSQDNNSPLHF. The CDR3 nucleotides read TGTGCCAGCAGCCAGGATAATAATTCACCCCTCCACTTT.

CDR3 sequence reads: CASSIDAGVETQYF. DNA of the CDR3: TGTGCCAGTAGTATAGATGCGGGAGTGGAGACCCAGTACTTC. The rearrangement uses TRBV19 and TRBJ2-5, with TRBD2 matching over 7 bases. The germline CDR1 and CDR2 sequences are LNHDA and SQIVND (reference sequence). V dropped 0 bases and J dropped 5; count of bases not matched to a gene: 3. The CDR3 sequence is 14 residues long.

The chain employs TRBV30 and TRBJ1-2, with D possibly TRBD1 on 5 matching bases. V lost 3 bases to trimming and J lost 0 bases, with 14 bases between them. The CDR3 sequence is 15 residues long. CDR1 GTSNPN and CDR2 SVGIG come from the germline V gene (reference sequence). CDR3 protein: CAWSPSPTANYGYTF. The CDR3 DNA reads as TGTGCCTGGAGCCCTTCCCCGACAGCTAACTATGGCTACACCTTC.

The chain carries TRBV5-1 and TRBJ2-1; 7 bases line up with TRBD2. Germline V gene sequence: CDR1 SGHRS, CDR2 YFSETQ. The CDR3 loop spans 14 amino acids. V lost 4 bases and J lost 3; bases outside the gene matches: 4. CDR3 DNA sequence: TGCGCCAGCAGCGAAACTAGCGACTACAATGAGCAGTTCTTC. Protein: CASSETSDYNEQFF.

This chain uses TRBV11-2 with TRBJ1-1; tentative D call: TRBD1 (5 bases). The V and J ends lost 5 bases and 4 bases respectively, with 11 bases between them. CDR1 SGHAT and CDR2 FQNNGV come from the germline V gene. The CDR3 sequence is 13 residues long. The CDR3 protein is CASSEGVGTEAFF. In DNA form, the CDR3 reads TGTGCCAGCAGCGAAGGGGTGGGCACTGAAGCTTTCTTT.

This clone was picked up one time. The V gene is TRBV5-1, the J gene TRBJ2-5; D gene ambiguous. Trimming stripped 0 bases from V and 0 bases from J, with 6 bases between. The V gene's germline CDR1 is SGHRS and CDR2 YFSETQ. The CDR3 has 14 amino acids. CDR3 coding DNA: TGCGCCAGCAGCTTGGCCAGCAACCAAGAGACCCAGTACTTC. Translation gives CASSLASNQETQYF.

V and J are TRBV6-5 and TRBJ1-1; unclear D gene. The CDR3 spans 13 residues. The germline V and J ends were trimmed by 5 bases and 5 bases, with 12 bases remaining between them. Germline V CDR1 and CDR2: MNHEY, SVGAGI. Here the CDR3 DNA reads TGTGCCAGCAGTACGACACCTAGTACTGAAGCTTTCTTT. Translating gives CASSTTPSTEAFF.

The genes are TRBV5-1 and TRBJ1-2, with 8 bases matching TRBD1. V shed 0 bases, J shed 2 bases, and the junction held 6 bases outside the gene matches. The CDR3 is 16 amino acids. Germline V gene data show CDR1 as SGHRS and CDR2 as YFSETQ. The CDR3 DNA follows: TGCGCCAGCAGCTTGGCTTACGGACAGGGAAACTATGGCTACACCTTC. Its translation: CASSLAYGQGNYGYTF.

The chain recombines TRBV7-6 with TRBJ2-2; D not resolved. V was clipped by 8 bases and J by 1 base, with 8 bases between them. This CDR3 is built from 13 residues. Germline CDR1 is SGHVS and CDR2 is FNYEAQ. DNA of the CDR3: TGTGCCAGCGGGCGAGGGAACACCGGGGAGCTGTTTTTT. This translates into CASGRGNTGELFF.

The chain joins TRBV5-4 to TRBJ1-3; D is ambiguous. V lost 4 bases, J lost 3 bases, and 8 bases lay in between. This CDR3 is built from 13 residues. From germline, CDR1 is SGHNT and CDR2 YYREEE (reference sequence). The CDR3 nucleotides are TGTGCCAGCAGCGACGAAATTGGAAACACCATATATTTT. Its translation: CASSDEIGNTIYF. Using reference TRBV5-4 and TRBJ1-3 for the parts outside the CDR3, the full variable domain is ETGVTQSPTHLIKTRGQQVTLRCSSQSGHNTVSWYQQALGQGPQFIFQYYREEENGRGNFPPRFSGLQFPNYSSELNVNALELDDSALYLCASSDEIGNTIYFGEGSWLTVV.

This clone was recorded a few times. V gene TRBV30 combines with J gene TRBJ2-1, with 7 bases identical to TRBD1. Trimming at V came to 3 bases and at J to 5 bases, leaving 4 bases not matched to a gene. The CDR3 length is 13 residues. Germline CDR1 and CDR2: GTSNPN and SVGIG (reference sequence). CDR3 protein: CAWRGDSNNEQFF. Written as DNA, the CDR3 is TGTGCCTGGAGGGGGGACAGCAACAATGAGCAGTTCTTC.

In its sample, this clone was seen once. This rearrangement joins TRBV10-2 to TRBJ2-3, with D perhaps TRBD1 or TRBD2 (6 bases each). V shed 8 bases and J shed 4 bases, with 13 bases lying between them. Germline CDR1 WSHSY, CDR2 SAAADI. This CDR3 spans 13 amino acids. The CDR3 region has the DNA TGCGCCAGCCAGCCCGGGGGCGCAGATACGCAGTATTTT. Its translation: CASQPGGADTQYF.

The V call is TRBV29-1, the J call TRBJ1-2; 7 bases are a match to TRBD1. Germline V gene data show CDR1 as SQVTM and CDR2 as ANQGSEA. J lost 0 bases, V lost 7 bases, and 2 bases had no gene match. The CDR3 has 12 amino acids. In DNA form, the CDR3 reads TGCAGCGCCCAGGGGGCTAACTATGGCTACACCTTC. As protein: CSAQGANYGYTF.

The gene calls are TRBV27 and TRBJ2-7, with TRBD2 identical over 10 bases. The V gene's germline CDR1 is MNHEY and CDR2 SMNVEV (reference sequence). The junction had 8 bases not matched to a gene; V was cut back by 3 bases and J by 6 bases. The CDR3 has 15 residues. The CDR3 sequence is CASSFELAGLGEQYF. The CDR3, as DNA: TGTGCCAGCAGTTTCGAACTAGCGGGACTGGGCGAGCAGTACTTC.

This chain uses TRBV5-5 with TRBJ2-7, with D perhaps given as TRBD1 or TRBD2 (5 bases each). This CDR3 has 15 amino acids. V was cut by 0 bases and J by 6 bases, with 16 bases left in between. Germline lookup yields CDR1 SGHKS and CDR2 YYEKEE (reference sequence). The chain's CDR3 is CASSLGGQGTTEQYF. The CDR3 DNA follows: TGTGCCAGCAGCTTGGGCGGGCAGGGAACAACCGAGCAGTACTTC.